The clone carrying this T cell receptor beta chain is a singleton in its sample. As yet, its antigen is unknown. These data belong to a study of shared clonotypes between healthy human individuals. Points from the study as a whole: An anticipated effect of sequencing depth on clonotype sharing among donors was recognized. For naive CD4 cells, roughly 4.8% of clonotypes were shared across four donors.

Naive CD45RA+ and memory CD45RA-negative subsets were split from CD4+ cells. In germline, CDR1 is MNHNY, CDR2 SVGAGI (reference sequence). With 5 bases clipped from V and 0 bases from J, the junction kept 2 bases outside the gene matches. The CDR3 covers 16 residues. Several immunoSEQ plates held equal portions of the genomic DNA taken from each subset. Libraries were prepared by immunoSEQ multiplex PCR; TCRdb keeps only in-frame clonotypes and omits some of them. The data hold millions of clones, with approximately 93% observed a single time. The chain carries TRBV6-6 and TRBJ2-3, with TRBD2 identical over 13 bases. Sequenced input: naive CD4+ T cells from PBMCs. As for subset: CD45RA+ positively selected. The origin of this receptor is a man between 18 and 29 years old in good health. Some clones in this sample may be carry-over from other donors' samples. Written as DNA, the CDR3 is TGTGCCAGCAGTGGGACTAGCGGGACCAGCACAGATACGCAGTATTTT. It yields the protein CASSGTSGTSTDTQYF.